What follows describes a single T cell receptor (beta chain). With V trimmed by 3 bases and J by 12 bases, 6 bases remained unmatched. This CDR3 is built from 12 residues. Germline V gene sequence: CDR1 MNHNS, CDR2 SASEGT. These data belong to a study of blood T cell repertoires in COVID-19. Whole-study context: COVID-19 samples from acute and convalescent phases originated in the United States, Italy and Spain. T cells, B-cell-depleted T cells, or PBMCs provided the cDNA or gDNA that served as material.

Original handling: Amplification with reference gene primers provided the estimates of nucleated cell counts. TCRdb keeps only in-frame clones here, not all; method: immunoSEQ multiplex PCR. From that table come the V and J calls and clone size; the DNA was used to work out D and trimming. The table has about 200,000 clones, just under 90% seen once; the top ten hold about 6%. V gene TRBV6-1 combines with J gene TRBJ1-2; 8 bases match TRBD1. The sample was peripheral blood. The receptor's source is a man aged 60-69 years who had recovered from COVID-19. CDR3 in amino acids: CASSDGQGGNTF. The CDR3 DNA follows: TGTGCCAGCAGTGATGGACAGGGTGGTAACACCTTC.